Given below is one TCR beta chain in context. CDR3 length: 14 residues. Germline-derived CDR1 and CDR2 are SGHDN and FVKESK. V was pared by 0 bases and J by 8 bases, with 6 bases of the junction left unmatched. The data are from a study of blood T cell repertoires in COVID-19. On the study more broadly: The origin of the acute and convalescent COVID-19 samples was the United States, Italy and Spain. T cells, B-cell-depleted T cells, or PBMCs provided the cDNA or gDNA that served as material.

In the original workflow: Quantification of nucleated cells was approximated via reference gene primer amplification. Profiling relied on immunoSEQ multiplex PCR, and the TCRdb table lists in-frame clones only, not all of them. V and J calls and clone size are those listed in that table; D and trimming were worked out from the DNA. The sample lists 130,000 or so clones, just under 90% occurring once. Sequenced input: peripheral blood. The sequence was collected from a woman aged 50 to 60 with acute or convalescent COVID-19. The chain has TRBV14 and TRBJ1-2; 7 bases are shared with TRBD1. CDR3 region: CASSQERNRGGYTF. The DNA for the CDR3 is TGTGCCAGCAGCCAAGAACGGAACAGGGGAGGCTACACCTTC.